Presented here are 5 T cell receptor beta chains from one specimen sequenced in a study of glioma-infiltrating T cells after dendritic cell vaccination. The data were produced by immunoSEQ multiplex PCR, yet TCRdb's version contains in-frame clones alone and is incomplete. This table has tens of thousands of clones, roughly 80% appearing once. Sequencing used blood, obtained before dendritic cell vaccination. The receptors were gathered from a human donor with glioblastoma.

This clone showed up just a few times. The chain employs TRBV19 and TRBJ1-5; 7 bases agree with TRBD1. The CDR3 is 14 residues long. Germline V lookup: CDR1 LNHDA, CDR2 SQIVND (reference sequence). Germline trimming cut 5 bases from V and 4 bases from J; bases unmatched to any gene: 5. The CDR3 nucleotides are TGTGCCAGTAGTGTGTCAGGGGGGAATCAGCCCCAGCATTTT. Encoded protein: CASSVSGGNQPQHF.

The V gene is TRBV5-4, the J gene TRBJ1-4; D might be TRBD1 (5 bases). CDR1 and CDR2 (germline): SGHNT, YYREEE (reference sequence). This CDR3 has 14 amino acids. Trimming cost V 4 bases and J 8 bases, with 15 bases left between them. For the CDR3, the DNA is TGTGCCAGCAGCGCCCTCGGGGGAGTCGAAAAACTGTTTTTT. The encoded protein is CASSALGGVEKLFF.

This chain connects TRBV27 to TRBJ2-2; 8 nucleotides match TRBD2. CDR1 and CDR2 (germline): MNHEY, SMNVEV (reference sequence). CDR3 size: 17 residues. V was clipped by 5 bases and J by 3 bases; unmatched bases: 11. In nucleotides, the CDR3 is TGTGCCAGCAGTCCGGGACTAGTCTGGGCGGACACCGGGGAGCTGTTTTTT. It yields the protein CASSPGLVWADTGELFF.

This rearrangement joins TRBV10-2 to TRBJ2-5; 7 bases are shared with TRBD1. The CDR3 consists of 17 residues. Germline V gene lookup returns CDR1 WSHSY and CDR2 SAAADI. V shed 5 bases, J shed 2 bases, and the junction held 14 bases outside the gene matches. The CDR3 here is CASSSAILGTAQETQYF. Here the CDR3 DNA reads TGCGCCAGCAGTTCAGCGATTCTCGGGACAGCTCAAGAGACCCAGTACTTC.

V gene TRBV28 combines with J gene TRBJ1-6; D gene ambiguous. The V gene lost 6 bases and the J gene lost 0 bases, with 6 bases spanning the gap. Germline assignment: CDR1 MDHEN and CDR2 SYDVKM. The CDR3 loop spans 14 amino acids. The CDR3, as DNA: TGTGCCAGCAGAGAGAGCTCCTATAATTCACCCCTCCACTTT. It codes for CASRESSYNSPLHF.